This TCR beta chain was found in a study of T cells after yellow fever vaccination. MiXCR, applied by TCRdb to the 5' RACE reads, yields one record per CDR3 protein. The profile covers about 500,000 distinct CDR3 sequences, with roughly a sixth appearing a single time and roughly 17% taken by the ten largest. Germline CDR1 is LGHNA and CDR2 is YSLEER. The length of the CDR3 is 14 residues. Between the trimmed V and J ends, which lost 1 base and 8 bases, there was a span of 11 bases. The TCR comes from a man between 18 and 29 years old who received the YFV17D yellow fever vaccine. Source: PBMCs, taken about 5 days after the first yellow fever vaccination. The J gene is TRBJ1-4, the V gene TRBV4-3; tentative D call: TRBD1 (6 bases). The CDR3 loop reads CASSQGTVKEKLFF. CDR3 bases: TGCGCCAGCAGCCAAGGGACAGTGAAGGAAAAACTGTTTTTT.